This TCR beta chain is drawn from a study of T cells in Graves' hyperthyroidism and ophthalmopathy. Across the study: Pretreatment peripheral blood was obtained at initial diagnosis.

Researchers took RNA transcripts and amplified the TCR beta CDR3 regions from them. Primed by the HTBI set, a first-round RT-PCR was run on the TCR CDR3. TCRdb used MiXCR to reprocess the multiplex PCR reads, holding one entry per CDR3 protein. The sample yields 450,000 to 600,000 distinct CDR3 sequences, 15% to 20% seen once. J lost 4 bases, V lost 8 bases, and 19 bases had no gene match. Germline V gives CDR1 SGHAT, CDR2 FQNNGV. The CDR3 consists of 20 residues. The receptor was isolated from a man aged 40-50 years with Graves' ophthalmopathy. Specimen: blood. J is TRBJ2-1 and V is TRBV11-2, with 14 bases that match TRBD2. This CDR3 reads CASGYPPTGTSGSDYNEQFF. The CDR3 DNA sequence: TGTGCCAGCGGATACCCCCCTACCGGGACTAGCGGGAGTGATTACAATGAGCAGTTCTTC.